Many counts were recorded for the clone carrying this TCR beta chain. Its target is unknown. The sample originates from a study of blood T cells in healthy people across ages. Background on the study: In model experiments, template switching was able to capture about one barcoded beta molecule for every two T cells that were present. Study results and limitations: No one knew whether donors had CMV, which possibly confounded expanded clonotype changes. Versus aged donors, long-lived donors had higher diversity and more naive CD4+ cells.

It was with a sample-barcoded 5' primer and a J-beta primer mix that a second PCR of roughly 7 to 12 cycles was run. TCRdb processed the 5' RACE reads anew with MiXCR; each CDR3 protein has one entry. The sample yields around 900,000 distinct CDR3 sequences, 29% seen once. The sequenced material came from blood. This TCR derives from an elderly woman in good health.

CDR3 nucleotides: TGTGCCAGCAGCTGGGGACAGGGTAGGAAGACCCAGTACTTC. Its translation: CASSWGQGRKTQYF. The V call is TRBV5-6, the J call TRBJ2-5; 9 bases match TRBD1. Germline V CDR1 and CDR2: SGHDT, YYEEEE. Trimming at V came to 3 bases and at J to 6 bases, leaving 6 bases not matched to a gene. CDR3 length: 14 residues.